Listed below are T cell receptor beta chains from one sample, sequenced in a study of post-analysis software for immune sequencing data. TCRdb passed the PCR reads through MiXCR, listing each CDR3 protein once. The sample contains about 200,000 distinct CDR3 sequences, over 25% of which appear only once. Source material: blood. All receptors come from a girl younger than 18 with multiple sclerosis. CDR3s include the opening cysteine and the closing phenylalanine or tryptophan. Each record gives: D gene, CDR3 length, clone size, J gene, V gene, CDR3 DNA, CDR3 protein. D genes are given only for firm matches. Size is stated for part of the rows, as once, few or many counts, or as a class when the clone is expanded.

>-|17|-|TRBJ2-1|TRBV18
TGTGCCAGCTCACCTAATGAAAAGGGCCTCTCCTACAATGAGCAGTTCTTC
CASSPNEKGLSYNEQFF
>-|11|many|TRBJ2-1|TRBV12-3/TRBV12-4
TGTGCCAGCAGTTTAAACAATGAGCAGTTCTTC
CASSLNNEQFF
>-|14|many|TRBJ1-5|TRBV6-2/TRBV6-3
TGTGCCAGCAGTTACGGCGGAGAGAATCAGCCCCAGCATTTT
CASSYGGENQPQHF
>-|14|-|TRBJ1-1|TRBV2
TGTGCCAGCAGTGATGAGCCCCTGGCCACTGAAGCTTTCTTT
CASSDEPLATEAFF
>-|14|many|TRBJ2-3|TRBV7-2
TGTGCCAGCAGCAGCGGTTCCCCGGGAGATACGCAGTATTTT
CASSSGSPGDTQYF
>-|14|-|TRBJ2-7|TRBV18
TGTGCCAGCTCATTCAGGGGGGGACCCTACGAGCAGTACTTC
CASSFRGGPYEQYF
>-|13|-|TRBJ2-3|TRBV5-1
TGCGCCAGCAGAAAACCCGGGACAGATACGCAGTATTTT
CASRKPGTDTQYF
>-|13|few|TRBJ1-1|TRBV5-6
TGTGCCAGCAGCTTAAAGGAGTTCACTGAAGCTTTCTTT
CASSLKEFTEAFF
>TRBD1|12|many|TRBJ1-2|TRBV29-1
TGCAGCGTTGACGACAGGGATACAGGCTACACCTTC
CSVDDRDTGYTF
>TRBD2|13|many|TRBJ2-7|TRBV28
TGTGCCAGCGCAACAGCGGGAGGTTACGAGCAGTACTTC
CASATAGGYEQYF
>-|18|many|TRBJ2-1|TRBV24-1
TGTGCCACCAGTGATTTTGGCCCCCCGGGAAGGGCGTTGAATGAGCAGTTCTTC
CATSDFGPPGRALNEQFF
>-|15|-|TRBJ1-6|TRBV7-9
TGTGCCAGCAGCCCCCCGAGGGACGTAAATTCACCCCTCCACTTT
CASSPPRDVNSPLHF
>-|14|many|TRBJ2-7|TRBV7-9
TGTGCCAGCAGCTCAGGGCACCCCTCCTACGAGCAGTACTTC
CASSSGHPSYEQYF
>-|16|-|TRBJ1-1|TRBV4-1
TGCGCCAGCAGCCAAGATTCCGGAAGACAGAGGCGTGAAGCTTTCTTT
CASSQDSGRQRREAFF
>TRBD1|15|-|TRBJ1-5|TRBV4-2
TGTGCCAGCAGCCCCTCCGGACAGGGCAATCAGCCCCAGCATTTT
CASSPSGQGNQPQHF
>TRBD1|13|-|TRBJ2-2|TRBV29-1
TGCAGCGTATACAGGGGTCTCACCGGGGAGCTGTTTTTT
CSVYRGLTGELFF
>TRBD2|15|few|TRBJ2-7|TRBV7-9
TGTGCCAGCAGCTTACGGACTAGCGGGAGCCTCGAGCAGTACTTC
CASSLRTSGSLEQYF
>-|13|many|TRBJ1-1|TRBV28
TGTGCCAGCAAGGTATCGGTGAGGACTGAAGCTTTCTTT
CASKVSVRTEAFF
>-|14|few|TRBJ1-3|TRBV14
TGTGCCAGCAGCCCCTGGGACGTAGGAAACACCATATATTTT
CASSPWDVGNTIYF
>-|15|-|TRBJ2-2|TRBV6-1
TGTGCCAGCAGTGAGGGCAGTACAATAGGATGGGAGCTGTTTTTT
CASSEGSTIGWELFF
>-|15|-|TRBJ1-1|TRBV27
TGTGCCAGCAGGCCCGCGGTGGGACGGTACTTTGAAGCTTTCTTT
CASRPAVGRYFEAFF
>TRBD2|16|many|TRBJ2-1|TRBV6-1
TGTGCCAGCAGTGAAGGACTAGCGGGGGGGCACCATGAGCAGTTCTTC
CASSEGLAGGHHEQFF
>-|12|many|TRBJ2-5|TRBV29-1
TGCAGCGTTGATCCCGGGCAAGAGACCCAGTACTTC
CSVDPGQETQYF
>TRBD1|16|few|TRBJ2-6|TRBV5-1
TGCGCCAGCCCGGACAGGGGGCTTTTAGGGGCCAACGTCCTGACTTTC
CASPDRGLLGANVLTF
>-|11|many|TRBJ2-7|TRBV6-2/TRBV6-3
TGTGCCAGCAGCCAGACCACGGAGCAGTACTTC
CASSQTTEQYF
>-|14|-|TRBJ1-6|TRBV19
TGTGCCAGTAGTATAGGGGCAGCCACCTCACCCCTCCACTTT
CASSIGAATSPLHF
>-|14|-|TRBJ1-4|TRBV5-5
TGTGCCAGCAGCCTGGGACCGCTTAATGAAAAACTGTTTTTT
CASSLGPLNEKLFF
>-|14|-|TRBJ2-1|TRBV20-1
TGCAGTGCAAGACCGCGCCAGATCTACAATGAGCAGTTCTTC
CSARPRQIYNEQFF
>-|18|many|TRBJ2-7|TRBV28
TGTGCCAGCAGTGGGGACATTGAAGGGACTCGGAGCTCCTACGAGCAGTACTTC
CASSGDIEGTRSSYEQYF
>TRBD2|13|many|TRBJ2-7|TRBV20-1
TGCAGTGCTGGGACTAGCGTCTCCTACGAGCAGTACTTC
CSAGTSVSYEQYF
>-|14|many|TRBJ2-3|TRBV20-1
TGCAGTGCTAGTACCAGGGGAGGCACAGATACGCAGTATTTT
CSASTRGGTDTQYF
>-|15|-|TRBJ2-1|TRBV5-1
TGCGCCAGCAGCTTGATAGGGATCAACCGAAATGAGCAGTTCTTC
CASSLIGINRNEQFF
>-|16|-|TRBJ1-1|TRBV6-2/TRBV6-3
TGTGCCAGCAGTTACTCGACCGGGCCAAAGGGTATTGAAGCTTTCTTT
CASSYSTGPKGIEAFF
>-|14|many|TRBJ2-1|TRBV25-1
TGTGCCAGCAGTAACACTAGCCCCCACAATGAGCAGTTCTTC
CASSNTSPHNEQFF
>TRBD1|13|many|TRBJ1-2|TRBV20-1
TGCAGTGCTAGGTGGGACAGGCACTATGGCTACACCTTC
CSARWDRHYGYTF
>-|15|-|TRBJ2-1|TRBV7-9
TGTGCCAGCAGCGAACAGGGTACTACCTACAATGAGCAGTTCTTC
CASSEQGTTYNEQFF
>TRBD1|14|many|TRBJ2-4|TRBV5-1
TGCGCCAGCAGTCCACAGGGGGCGCGGAACATTCAGTACTTC
CASSPQGARNIQYF
>TRBD1|16|few|TRBJ1-1|TRBV7-3
TGTGCCAGCAGCCGTACAGGGGCAGTGAGGAACACTGAAGCTTTCTTT
CASSRTGAVRNTEAFF
>-|15|many|TRBJ2-7|TRBV6-5
TGTGCCAGCAGTCCCCTCCTTTCAGGAACCTACGAGCAGTACTTC
CASSPLLSGTYEQYF
>-|15|-|TRBJ1-1|TRBV20-1
TGCAGTGCTAGATATGAGGGCAAAAGGGGAACTGAAGCTTTCTTT
CSARYEGKRGTEAFF
>-|15|many|TRBJ1-2|TRBV29-1
TGCAGCGTTGGTGCCCACCAGAAAACTAACTATGGCTACACCTTC
CSVGAHQKTNYGYTF
>TRBD2|14|many|TRBJ2-3|TRBV29-1
TGCAGCGTTGGGGCTAGCGGGAGCACAGATACGCAGTATTTT
CSVGASGSTDTQYF
>-|15|-|TRBJ1-5|TRBV6-1
TGTGCCAGCAGGGTGGACAGTAGCCTTAATCAGCTCCAGCATTTT
CASRVDSSLNQLQHF